This TCR beta chain was sequenced in a study of T cell repertoires in cytomegalovirus infection. Study background: Recently identified HLA-C-restricted and well-studied HLA-B-restricted CMV epitopes were used. Public signatures in TCR beta pointed to CMV infection and matching HLA type. Points from the study as a whole: Cumulative public TCR beta family frequency identified CMV carriers with the relevant HLA. Within the response measured ex vivo, HLA-C-restricted CMV-specific TCR beta clonotypes were dominant.

This clonotype was counted ten times or more. Antigen unknown. The CDR3 has 16 amino acids. Germline values: CDR1 SEHNR, CDR2 FQNEAQ (reference sequence). V lost 5 bases to trimming and J lost 4 bases; unmatched junction nucleotides: 10. One entry per CDR3 protein, called by TCRdb with MiXCR from the reads. This table has some 800,000 distinct CDR3 sequences, over 25% appearing once. The clonotype originates from a human donor in good health (CMV status not recorded). Some clones in this sample may be carry-over from other donors' samples. The chain has TRBV7-9 and TRBJ2-3; TRBD1 aligns across 9 bases. Sample: cultured CD8+ T cells from PBMCs, taken from culture after CMV antigen stimulation. The CDR3 loop is CASSGDRGMGPDTQYF. CDR3 sequence (DNA): TGTGCCAGCAGCGGTGACAGGGGGATGGGACCAGATACGCAGTATTTT.